Shown below are 12 T cell receptor beta chains from a single sample sequenced in a study of human T cells and chemical hapten exposure. Each CDR3 protein is one row after TCRdb ran MiXCR on the RACE reads. The sample holds 150,000 to 200,000 distinct CDR3 sequences, around 30% seen once. Time point in this sample: pre-sensitization, week 0. Treatment in this sample: therapeutic diphenylcyclopropenone sensitization with weekly scalp DPC. The material was whole blood, obtained in connection with sensitization to the hapten diphenylcyclopropenone (DPC). The source is a woman in her 30s with alopecia areata. Some clones in this sample may be carry-over from other donors' samples.

This clonotype was detected a few times. The chain joins TRBV28 to TRBJ2-7; the D gene is possibly TRBD2 (5 bases). Germline lookup yields CDR1 MDHEN and CDR2 SYDVKM. The V and J ends lost 8 bases and 5 bases respectively, with 13 bases between them. The CDR3 is 12 amino acids. Here the CDR3 reads CASGPSRHEQYF. CDR3 in DNA: TGTGCCAGCGGGCCTAGCAGGCACGAGCAGTACTTC.

The chain links TRBV7-9 to TRBJ2-1; 7 bases align to TRBD2. Per germline, CDR1 SEHNR and CDR2 FQNEAQ (reference sequence). This CDR3 comprises 15 residues. The junction had 5 bases not matched to a gene; V was cut back by 1 base and J by 5 bases. CDR3 protein: CASSLGRGEDNEQFF. In nucleotides, the CDR3 is TGTGCCAGCAGCTTAGGTCGGGGGGAGGACAATGAGCAGTTCTTC.

This clonotype came up a few times. The chain recombines TRBV2 with TRBJ1-3; D is possibly TRBD1 (5 bases). The CDR3 has 15 amino acids. V was shortened by 6 bases and J by 2 bases, with 14 bases between the two germline ends. In germline, CDR1 is SNHLY, CDR2 FYNNEI. The CDR3, as DNA: TGTGCCAGCAGCAAAGGGGTTTCACCTGGAAACACCATATATTTT. Translating gives CASSKGVSPGNTIYF.

This rearrangement joins TRBV28 to TRBJ1-2; D is undetermined. Germline V lookup: CDR1 MDHEN, CDR2 SYDVKM. V was pared by 5 bases and J by 10 bases, with 20 bases between. The length of the CDR3 is 14 residues. The DNA of the CDR3 is TGTGCCAGCAGTCTTAGACCCAACTCCCGGGTCTACACCTTC. Amino acids: CASSLRPNSRVYTF.

The rearrangement joins TRBV27 to TRBJ2-3; D is unresolved. The CDR3 sequence is 16 residues long. V was clipped by 2 bases and J by 1 base, with 13 bases between them. Looked up from germline, CDR1 is MNHEY and CDR2 is SMNVEV (reference sequence). Here the CDR3 DNA reads TGTGCCAGCAGTTTAGGTAGTAGTACACGCACAGATACGCAGTATTTT. Translated, it gives CASSLGSSTRTDTQYF.

This clonotype was counted between two and nine times. The CDR3 nucleotides are TGCAGCGCAAACAGGGGAGGCGATGAAAAACTGTTTTTT. It yields the protein CSANRGGDEKLFF. The V gene is TRBV29-1, the J gene TRBJ1-4; 7 bases map to TRBD1. The CDR3 is 13 amino acids. The ends lost 7 bases at V and 6 bases at J; junction bases unmatched: 8. Germline V gene data show CDR1 as SQVTM and CDR2 as ANQGSEA.

The V and J genes are TRBV25-1 and TRBJ2-2; D not resolved. Trimming took 4 bases from V and 0 from J, leaving 9 bases between them. Germline V lookup: CDR1 MGHDK, CDR2 SYGVNS. The CDR3 is 15 amino acids. In DNA, the CDR3 is TGTGCCAGCAGTGGCCAGGCTCCGAACACCGGGGAGCTGTTTTTT. Translation gives CASSGQAPNTGELFF.

The genes are TRBV10-3 and TRBJ1-2, with D possibly TRBD1 on 5 matching bases. V was pared by 6 bases and J by 6 bases, with 14 bases between. Germline CDR1 reads ENHRY; CDR2 reads SYGVKD. This CDR3 is 13 amino acids long. The chain's CDR3 is CAIRGDALDGYTF. The CDR3 DNA reads as TGTGCCATCAGGGGGGACGCCCTAGATGGCTACACCTTC.

There are a few counts of this clonotype. This chain joins TRBV29-1 and TRBJ1-1; tentatively, D is TRBD1 (6 bases). Germline V gene data show CDR1 as SQVTM and CDR2 as ANQGSEA. This CDR3 is 13 amino acids long. Trimming took off 4 bases at V and 5 bases at J, with 14 bases between the two ends. Written as DNA, the CDR3 is TGCAGCGTTGCAGGGGTCGTTGCGACTGAAGCTTTCTTT. This gives the protein CSVAGVVATEAFF.

This clonotype was seen a few times. This chain connects TRBV28 to TRBJ1-2; D not resolved. Germline V gene sequence: CDR1 MDHEN, CDR2 SYDVKM. V was pared by 8 bases and J by 2 bases, with 12 bases between. The CDR3 is 13 residues long. The CDR3 loop reads CASRAARNYGYTF. DNA for the CDR3: TGTGCCAGCCGCGCCGCCAGGAACTATGGCTACACCTTC.

This clonotype appeared a few times. The rearrangement joins TRBV2 to TRBJ2-7; 7 bases are shared with TRBD2. V lost 6 bases, J lost 2 bases, and 4 bases stayed unmatched. The CDR3 is 13 residues long. Germline values: CDR1 SNHLY, CDR2 FYNNEI. The CDR3 DNA reads as TGTGCCAGCAGCGGCGGGAGCCCCTACGAGCAGTACTTC. Its translation is CASSGGSPYEQYF. The whole variable domain, remainder taken from reference TRBV2 and TRBJ2-7, is EPEVTQTPSHQVTQMGQEVILRCVPISNHLYFYWYRQILGQKVEFLVSFYNNEISEKSEIFDDQFSVERPDGSNFTLKIRSTKLEDSAMYFCASSGGSPYEQYFGPGTRLTVT.

The J gene is TRBJ2-3, the V gene TRBV20-1; 9 positions match TRBD2. With 0 bases clipped from V and 2 bases from J, the junction kept 3 bases outside the gene matches. This CDR3 region has 15 residues. The germline gives CDR1 DFQATT, CDR2 SNEGSKA (reference sequence). CDR3 coding DNA: TGCAGTGCTAGAGAGGCTAGCGGGGCCACAGATACGCAGTATTTT. It codes for CSAREASGATDTQYF.